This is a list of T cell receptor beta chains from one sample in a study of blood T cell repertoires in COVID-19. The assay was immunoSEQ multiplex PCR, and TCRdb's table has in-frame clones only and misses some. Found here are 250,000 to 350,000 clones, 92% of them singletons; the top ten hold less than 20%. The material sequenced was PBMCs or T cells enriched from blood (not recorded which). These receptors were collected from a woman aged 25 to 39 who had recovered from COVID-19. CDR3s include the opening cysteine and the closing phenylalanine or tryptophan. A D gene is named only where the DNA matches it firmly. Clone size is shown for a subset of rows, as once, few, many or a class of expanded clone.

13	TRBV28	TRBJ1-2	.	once	TGTGCCAGCAAAGACAGAGCTGGCTATGGCTACACCTTC	CASKDRAGYGYTF
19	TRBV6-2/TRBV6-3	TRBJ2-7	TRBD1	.	TGTGCCAGCAGTTACACACTGACCCCGGGACAGCCAAAAACAGGGGAGCAGTACTTC	CASSYTLTPGQPKTGEQYF
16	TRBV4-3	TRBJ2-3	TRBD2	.	TGCGCCAGCAGCCAAGCTAGCGGGAGGACCACAGATACGCAGTATTTT	CASSQASGRTTDTQYF
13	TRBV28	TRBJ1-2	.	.	TGTGCCAGCGTCGGGGGGGCAGGGGCTGGCTACACCTTC	CASVGGAGAGYTF
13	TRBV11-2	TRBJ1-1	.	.	TGTGCCAGCAGCTCCGCGAAGAACACTGAAGCTTTCTTT	CASSSAKNTEAFF
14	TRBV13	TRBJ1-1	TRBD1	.	TGTGCCAGCAGTCGCCCAGGGGGCCGTACTGAAGCTTTCTTT	CASSRPGGRTEAFF
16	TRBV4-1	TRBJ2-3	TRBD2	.	TGCGCCAGCAGCCCCACTAGCGGGGGGGCATTAGATACGCAGTATTTT	CASSPTSGGALDTQYF
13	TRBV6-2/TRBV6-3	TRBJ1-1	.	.	TGTGCCAGCAGTTATTTGAGGAACACTGAAGCTTTCTTT	CASSYLRNTEAFF
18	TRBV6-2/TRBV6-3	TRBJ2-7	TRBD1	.	TGTGCCAGCAGTTCACTTTGGACGGCAGGGGGAAAAGGCTACGAGCAGTACTTC	CASSSLWTAGGKGYEQYF
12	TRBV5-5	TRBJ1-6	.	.	TGTGCCAGCAGCTTCAGGGATTCACCCCTCCACTTT	CASSFRDSPLHF
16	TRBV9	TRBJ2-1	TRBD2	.	TGTGCCAGCAGCTTCAGACTAGCGGGAACCTACAATGAGCAGTTCTTC	CASSFRLAGTYNEQFF
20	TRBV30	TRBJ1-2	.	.	TGTGCCTGGAGCCGACAACGGGGCTCTATTTGGGGGGTCGCTAACTATGGCTACACCTTC	CAWSRQRGSIWGVANYGYTF
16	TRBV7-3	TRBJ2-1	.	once	TGTGCCAGCAGCTTAACGAGCTTTCCCCCCTACAATGAGCAGTTCTTC	CASSLTSFPPYNEQFF
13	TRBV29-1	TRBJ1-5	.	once	TGCAGCGCCCAGGAAAATAGCAATCAGCCCCAGCATTTT	CSAQENSNQPQHF
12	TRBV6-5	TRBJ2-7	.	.	TGTGCCAGCACTAGCTCTGGCTACGAGCAGTACTTC	CASTSSGYEQYF
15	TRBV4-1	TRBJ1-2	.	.	TGCGCCAGCAGCCAAGATCAGGGGTTTCACTATGGCTACACCTTC	CASSQDQGFHYGYTF
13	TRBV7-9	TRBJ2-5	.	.	TGTGCCAGCATTTGGGGCAACCAAGAGACCCAGTACTTC	CASIWGNQETQYF
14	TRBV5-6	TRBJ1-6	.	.	TGTGCCAGCAGCTGGGGGGGCCTGCAGTCACCCCTCCACTTT	CASSWGGLQSPLHF
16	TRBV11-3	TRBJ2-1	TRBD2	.	TGTGCCAGCAGCTCGGGGCACGGGACTAACCGAAATGAGCAGTTCTTC	CASSSGHGTNRNEQFF
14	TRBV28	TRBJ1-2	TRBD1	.	TGTGCCAGCAGGTCGACAGGGGGTCGATATGGCTACACCTTC	CASRSTGGRYGYTF
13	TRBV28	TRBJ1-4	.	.	TGTGCCAGCATGGGGGGGGCTAATGAAAAACTGTTTTTT	CASMGGANEKLFF
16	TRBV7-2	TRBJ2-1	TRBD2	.	TGTGCCAGCAGCTTAGCTTGGCTAGCGGGAGGGAATGAGCAGTTCTTC	CASSLAWLAGGNEQFF
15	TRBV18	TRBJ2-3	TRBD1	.	TGTGCCAGCTCACCCACGGGACAGGGGGGAAATACGCAGTATTTT	CASSPTGQGGNTQYF
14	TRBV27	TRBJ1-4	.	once	TGTGCCAGCAGTTTAATGGCAGGCGGGGAAAAACTGTTTTTT	CASSLMAGGEKLFF
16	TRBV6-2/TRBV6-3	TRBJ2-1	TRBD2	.	TGTGCCAGCAGTTTAGCGGGGGGGCAGGTTTTCAGTGAGCAGTTCTTC	CASSLAGGQVFSEQFF
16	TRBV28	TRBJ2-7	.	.	TGTGCCAGCAGTTTATTTCCTTCCGGGACAAAGGGGGAGCAGTACTTC	CASSLFPSGTKGEQYF
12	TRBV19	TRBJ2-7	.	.	TGTGCCAGTAGTACAGGGGTTGGCGAGCAGTACTTC	CASSTGVGEQYF
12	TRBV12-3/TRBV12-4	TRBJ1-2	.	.	TGTGCCAGCAGCGGCCCCGGCGGAGACTACACCTTC	CASSGPGGDYTF
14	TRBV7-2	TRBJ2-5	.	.	TGTGCCAGCAGCTTAAGACTCTCGACGGGGACCCAGTACTTC	CASSLRLSTGTQYF
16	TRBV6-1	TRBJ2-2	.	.	TGTGCCAGCAGTGAAATTGGGGCGGCGGGAACCGGGGAGCTGTTTTTT	CASSEIGAAGTGELFF
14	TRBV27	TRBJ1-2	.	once	TGTGCCAGCAGGAAAGGGGGGAGGGACTATGGCTACACCTTC	CASRKGGRDYGYTF
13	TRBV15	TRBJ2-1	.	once	TGTGCCACCAGCAATTTGGCGGGGACTGAGCAGTTCTTC	CATSNLAGTEQFF